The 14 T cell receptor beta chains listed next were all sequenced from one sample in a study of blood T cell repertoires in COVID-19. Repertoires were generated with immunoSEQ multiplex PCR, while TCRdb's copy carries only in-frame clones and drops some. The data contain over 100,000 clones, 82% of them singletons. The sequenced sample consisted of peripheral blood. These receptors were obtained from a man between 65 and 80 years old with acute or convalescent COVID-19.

The DNA of the CDR3 is TGCGCCAGCAGCAGCTCACTACCCGGGAGGGCCGCGGACATTCAGTACTTC. It encodes CASSSSLPGRAADIQYF. This chain connects TRBV5-1 to TRBJ2-4; 8 bases map to TRBD2. V was pared by 4 bases and J by 8 bases, with 17 bases of the junction left unmatched. Germline CDR1 and CDR2: SGHRS and YFSETQ. This CDR3 comprises 17 residues.

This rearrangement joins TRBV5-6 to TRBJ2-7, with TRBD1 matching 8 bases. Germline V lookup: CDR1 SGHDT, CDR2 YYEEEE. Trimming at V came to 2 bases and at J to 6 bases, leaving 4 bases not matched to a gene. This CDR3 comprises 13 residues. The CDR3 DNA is TGTGCCAGCAGCTTCGGACAGGGTGGCGAGCAGTACTTC. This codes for CASSFGQGGEQYF.

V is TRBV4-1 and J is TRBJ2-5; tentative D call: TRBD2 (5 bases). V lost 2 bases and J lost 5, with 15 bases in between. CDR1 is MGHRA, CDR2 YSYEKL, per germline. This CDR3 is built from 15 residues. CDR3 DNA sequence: TGCGCCAGCAGCCAAACGCACGAGGGTTGGGAGACCCAGTACTTC. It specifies CASSQTHEGWETQYF.

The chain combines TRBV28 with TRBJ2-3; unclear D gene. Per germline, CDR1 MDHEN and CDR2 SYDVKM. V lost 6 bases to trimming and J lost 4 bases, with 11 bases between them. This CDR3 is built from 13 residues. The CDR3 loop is CASSPRRADTQYF. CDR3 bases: TGTGCCAGCAGCCCCCGCCGGGCAGATACGCAGTATTTT.

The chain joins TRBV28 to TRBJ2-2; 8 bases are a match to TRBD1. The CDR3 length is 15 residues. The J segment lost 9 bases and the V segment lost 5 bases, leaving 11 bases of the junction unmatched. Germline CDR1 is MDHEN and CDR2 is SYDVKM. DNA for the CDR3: TGTGCCAGCAGTGGCGGACAGGGCTTTGTACGGGAGCTGTTTTTT. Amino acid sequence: CASSGGQGFVRELFF.

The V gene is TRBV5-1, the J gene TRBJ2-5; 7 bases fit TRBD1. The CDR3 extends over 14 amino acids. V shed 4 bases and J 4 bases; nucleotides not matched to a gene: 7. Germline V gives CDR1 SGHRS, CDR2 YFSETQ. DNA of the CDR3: TGCGCCAGCAGCCGAGATAACAGGGGAGAGACCCAGTACTTC. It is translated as CASSRDNRGETQYF.

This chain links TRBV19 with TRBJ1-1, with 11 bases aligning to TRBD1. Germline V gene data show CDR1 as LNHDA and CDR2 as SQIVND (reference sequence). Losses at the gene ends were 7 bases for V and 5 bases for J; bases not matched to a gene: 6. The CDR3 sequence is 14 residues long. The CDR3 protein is CASTRTGGSTEAFF. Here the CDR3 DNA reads TGTGCCAGTACCCGGACAGGGGGCTCTACTGAAGCTTTCTTT.

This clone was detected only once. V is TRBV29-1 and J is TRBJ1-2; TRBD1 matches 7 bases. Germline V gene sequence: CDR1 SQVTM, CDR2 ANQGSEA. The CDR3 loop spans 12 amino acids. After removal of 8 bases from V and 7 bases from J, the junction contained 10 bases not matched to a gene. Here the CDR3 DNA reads TGCAGCTCTGGGACAGACGCGGTTGGCTACACCTTC. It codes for CSSGTDAVGYTF.

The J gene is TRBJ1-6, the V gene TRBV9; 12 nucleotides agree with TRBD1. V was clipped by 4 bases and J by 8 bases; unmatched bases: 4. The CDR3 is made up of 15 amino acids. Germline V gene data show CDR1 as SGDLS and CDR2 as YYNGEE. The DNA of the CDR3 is TGTGCCAGCAGCTCCGGGACAGGGGGCCATTCACCCCTCCACTTT. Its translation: CASSSGTGGHSPLHF.

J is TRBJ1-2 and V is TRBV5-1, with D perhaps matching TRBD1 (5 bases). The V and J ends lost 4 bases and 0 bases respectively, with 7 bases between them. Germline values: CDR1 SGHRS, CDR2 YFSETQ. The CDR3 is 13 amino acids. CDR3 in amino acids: CASSMTANYGYTF. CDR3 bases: TGCGCCAGCAGCATGACAGCTAACTATGGCTACACCTTC. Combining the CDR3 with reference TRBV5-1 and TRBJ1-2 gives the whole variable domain KAGVTQTPRYLIKTRGQQVTLSCSPISGHRSVSWYQQTPGQGLQFLFEYFSETQRNKGNFPGRFSGRQFSNSRSEMNVSTLELGDSALYLCASSMTANYGYTFGSGTRLTVV.

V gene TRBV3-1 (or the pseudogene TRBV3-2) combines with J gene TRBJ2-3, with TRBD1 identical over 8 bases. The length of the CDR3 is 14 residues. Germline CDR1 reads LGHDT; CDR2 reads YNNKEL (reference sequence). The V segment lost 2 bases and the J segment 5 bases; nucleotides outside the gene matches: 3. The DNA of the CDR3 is TGTGCCAGCAGCCAACAGGGGGCGCAAGATACGCAGTATTTT. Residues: CASSQQGAQDTQYF.

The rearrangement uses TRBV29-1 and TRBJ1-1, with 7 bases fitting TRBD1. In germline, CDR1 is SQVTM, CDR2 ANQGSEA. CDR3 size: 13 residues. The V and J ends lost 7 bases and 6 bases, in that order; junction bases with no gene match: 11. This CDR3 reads CSDHHRGVPEAFF. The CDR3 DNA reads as TGCAGCGACCACCACAGGGGAGTGCCTGAAGCTTTCTTT.

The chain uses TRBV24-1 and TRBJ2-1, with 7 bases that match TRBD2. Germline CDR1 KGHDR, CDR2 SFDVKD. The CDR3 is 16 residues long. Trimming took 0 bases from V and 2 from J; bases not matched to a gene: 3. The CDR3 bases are TGTGCCACCAGTGATTTGGGGAGGGGAACCTACAATGAGCAGTTCTTC. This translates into CATSDLGRGTYNEQFF.

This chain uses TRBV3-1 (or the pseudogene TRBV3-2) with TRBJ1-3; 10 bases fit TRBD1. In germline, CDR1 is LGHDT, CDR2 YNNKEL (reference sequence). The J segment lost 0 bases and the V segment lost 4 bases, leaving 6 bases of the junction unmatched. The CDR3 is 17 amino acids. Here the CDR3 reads CASSPRDRGDSGNTIYF. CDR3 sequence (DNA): TGTGCCAGCAGCCCTAGGGACAGGGGCGACTCTGGAAACACCATATATTTT.